What follows is one T cell receptor beta chain and its context. As yet, its antigen is unknown. The data stem from a study of neoadjuvant nivolumab and ipilimumab in lung cancer. Study findings and constraints: Only a single major-pathologic-response sample was available for clonality analysis. Pretherapy blood TCR richness correlated positively with resected tumor richness.

Repertoires were generated with immunoSEQ multiplex PCR, while TCRdb's copy carries only in-frame clones and drops some. The sample holds about 18,000 clones, more than 75% seen once. This material consisted of peripheral blood, taken before neoadjuvant nivolumab, alone or with ipilimumab. This receptor was obtained from an adult with non-small cell lung cancer.

CDR3 DNA sequence: TGCGCCAGTCGGGAGACCGCAGATACGCAGTATTTT. Protein product: CASRETADTQYF. This chain connects TRBV10-2 to TRBJ2-3; D possibly corresponds to TRBD2 (6 bases). The CDR3 totals 12 residues. Germline CDR1 and CDR2: WSHSY and SAAADI. The ends were cut back, 9 bases at V and 4 bases at J, with 11 bases in the middle.